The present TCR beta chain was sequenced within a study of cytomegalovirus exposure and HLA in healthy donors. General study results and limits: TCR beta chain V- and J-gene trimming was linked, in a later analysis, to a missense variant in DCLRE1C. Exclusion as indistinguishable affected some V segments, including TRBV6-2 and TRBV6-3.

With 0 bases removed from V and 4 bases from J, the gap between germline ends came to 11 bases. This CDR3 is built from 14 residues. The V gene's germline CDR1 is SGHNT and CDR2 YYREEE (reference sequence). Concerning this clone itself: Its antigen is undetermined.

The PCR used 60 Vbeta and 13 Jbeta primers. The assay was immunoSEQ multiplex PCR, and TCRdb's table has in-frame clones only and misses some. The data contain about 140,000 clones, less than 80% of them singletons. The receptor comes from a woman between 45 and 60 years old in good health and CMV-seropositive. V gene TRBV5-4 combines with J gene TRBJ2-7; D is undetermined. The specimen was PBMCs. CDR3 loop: CASSLAEAEYEQYF. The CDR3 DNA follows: TGTGCCAGCAGCTTGGCCGAGGCAGAGTACGAGCAGTACTTC.